This TCR beta chain was captured in a study of cytomegalovirus exposure and HLA in healthy donors. Germline V lookup: CDR1 MNHNY, CDR2 SVGAGI (reference sequence). After removal of 4 bases from V and 2 bases from J, the junction contained 2 bases not matched to a gene. The CDR3 contains 14 residues. General study points: The productive fraction for most TCR beta V segments was about 87% or about 30% in an earlier analysis. Through in vitro validation, three CMV-associated chains were shown to be specific for CMV antigens.

With respect to this clone: Its antigen remains unidentified.

The PCR ran on 60 Vbeta and 13 Jbeta primers. Profiled with immunoSEQ multiplex PCR; TCRdb holds only in-frame clones, not every one. The table shows under 90,000 clones, with about 75% occurring only once. The sequence was obtained from a man aged 40-55 years in good health and CMV-seronegative. The genes are TRBV6-6 and TRBJ1-5; 7 bases match TRBD1. Sequencing input: PBMCs. The CDR3 loop is CASSSQGGNQPQHF. Written as DNA, the CDR3 is TGTGCCAGCAGTTCCCAGGGGGGCAATCAGCCCCAGCATTTT.